One and the same sample provided the 22 T cell receptor beta chains below, sequenced in a study of cytomegalovirus exposure and HLA in healthy donors. The PCR contained 60 Vbeta and 13 Jbeta primers. Clones were sequenced by immunoSEQ multiplex PCR, and TCRdb holds only the in-frame ones, with some missing. The top ten clones hold under 4.5% of a sample with about 200,000 clones, roughly 85% of them seen once. Sequenced sample: PBMCs. Receptors were obtained from a woman in her 30s in good health and CMV-seropositive.

This clone was recorded a few times. This chain connects TRBV5-3 to TRBJ2-7, with D perhaps TRBD1 (6 bases). TRBV5-3 qualifies as an ORF whose function is uncertain. There are 16 residues in the CDR3. The germline V and J ends were trimmed by 1 base and 3 bases, with 17 bases remaining between them. For the CDR3, the DNA is TGTGCCAGAAGCTTGCCCCTAGACAGGCCAGACTACGAGCAGTACTTC. Its protein product is CARSLPLDRPDYEQYF.

The rearrangement joins TRBV6-5 to TRBJ1-1; D perhaps matches TRBD1 (5 bases). Deletions cut 5 bases from V and 8 bases from J, with 15 bases between. The CDR3 consists of 13 residues. CDR1 is MNHEY and CDR2 is SVGAGI in the germline V gene. In DNA form, the CDR3 reads TGTGCCAGCAGTGCAAGGACACGCGGAGAAGCTTTCTTT. Amino acid sequence: CASSARTRGEAFF.

This chain uses TRBV4-1 with TRBJ2-7; D possibly corresponds to TRBD1 (6 bases). This CDR3 comprises 18 residues. The germline V gene encodes CDR1 MGHRA and CDR2 YSYEKL. V lost 4 bases, J lost 0 bases, and 22 bases lay in between. The CDR3 protein is CASSRNPTGTKSSYEQYF. The CDR3 DNA reads TGCGCCAGCAGCCGAAACCCGACAGGTACGAAGAGCTCCTACGAGCAGTACTTC.

V and J are TRBV15 and TRBJ1-1, with 7 bases fitting TRBD1. This CDR3 is built from 13 residues. The junction had 5 bases not matched to a gene; V was cut back by 3 bases and J by 7 bases. Germline CDR1 and CDR2: LNHNV and YYDKDF (reference sequence). For the CDR3, the DNA is TGTGCCACCAGCAGCATCCGGGACAGTGAAGCTTTCTTT. Its translation: CATSSIRDSEAFF.

The rearrangement uses TRBV5-1 and TRBJ2-1; unclear D gene. Between the trimmed V and J ends, which lost 0 bases and 5 bases, there was a span of 12 bases. Germline V gene lookup returns CDR1 SGHRS and CDR2 YFSETQ. The CDR3 has 15 amino acids. The CDR3 DNA is TGCGCCAGCAGCTTGGCCCTGAGGAGAGACAATGAGCAGTTCTTC. The encoded protein is CASSLALRRDNEQFF.

The rearrangement uses TRBV4-1 and TRBJ2-1; D unresolved. Germline V CDR1 and CDR2: MGHRA, YSYEKL. The CDR3 has 16 residues. Trimming shortened V by 0 bases and J by 7 bases, and 16 bases separated the two germline ends. For the CDR3, the DNA is TGCGCCAGCAGCCAAGATGCAGACACCTCCAGGAATGAGCAGTTCTTC. It translates to CASSQDADTSRNEQFF.

J is TRBJ1-3 and V is TRBV5-1; 12 bases line up with TRBD1. This CDR3 has 18 amino acids. Germline CDR1 and CDR2: SGHRS and YFSETQ. Trimming cost V 0 bases and J 3 bases; bases outside gene matches: 7. The CDR3 here is CASSLAFGTGGLGNTIYF. As DNA, the CDR3 is TGCGCCAGCAGCTTGGCCTTTGGGACAGGGGGCCTTGGAAACACCATATATTTT.

This clone has a single count. The chain couples TRBV27 to TRBJ2-7, with 12 bases aligning to TRBD1. This CDR3 region has 15 residues. The germline V gene has CDR1 MNHEY and CDR2 SMNVEV (reference sequence). Trimming at V came to 0 bases and at J to 6 bases, leaving 3 bases not matched to a gene. CDR3 amino acids: CASSLSWDRGREQYF. The CDR3, as DNA: TGTGCCAGCAGTTTATCGTGGGACAGGGGGCGCGAGCAGTACTTC.

The chain uses TRBV5-6 and TRBJ2-3, with a weak D call TRBD2 (7 bases). The V end lost 6 bases, the J end lost 2 bases, and 19 bases lay between the germline ends. This CDR3 contains 16 residues. The germline V gene encodes CDR1 SGHDT and CDR2 YYEEEE. DNA of the CDR3: TGTGCCAGCATGGTAGGGGGGGGAGCTGCCACAGATACGCAGTATTTT. Protein: CASMVGGGAATDTQYF.

The genes are TRBV27 and TRBJ2-7; D may be TRBD1 (6 bases). The V end lost 5 bases, the J end lost 6 bases, and 17 bases lay between the germline ends. Per the germline V gene, CDR1 is MNHEY and CDR2 is SMNVEV (reference sequence). The CDR3 consists of 14 residues. The CDR3 loop is CASSRIGLTGEQYF. CDR3 sequence (DNA): TGTGCCAGCAGTCGAATTGGCCTGACAGGCGAGCAGTACTTC.

The chain joins TRBV10-3 to TRBJ2-3; 7 nucleotides match TRBD1. The CDR3 extends over 15 amino acids. Germline V gene data show CDR1 as ENHRY and CDR2 as SYGVKD. V was pared by 2 bases and J by 6 bases, with 8 bases of the junction left unmatched. For the CDR3, the DNA is TGTGCCATCAGTGAGCTTAAGGGGGCACATGATACGCAGTATTTT. The encoded protein is CAISELKGAHDTQYF.

The rearrangement links TRBV7-6 to TRBJ2-1; 9 bases are shared with TRBD2. This CDR3 has 14 amino acids. V dropped 3 bases and J dropped 5; count of bases not matched to a gene: 2. Germline loops: CDR1 SGHVS, CDR2 FNYEAQ. CDR3 in amino acids: CASSLTSGNNEQFF. CDR3 in DNA: TGTGCCAGCAGCTTGACTAGCGGAAACAATGAGCAGTTCTTC.

This chain connects TRBV7-8 to TRBJ1-1, with D maybe TRBD1 (6 bases). This CDR3 has 17 residues. Germline loops: CDR1 SGHVS, CDR2 FQNEAQ. V lost 1 base and J lost 3, with 18 bases in between. The CDR3 coding sequence is TGTGCCAGCAGCTTAGAATCCAGGGGCGGTGGTGACACTGAAGCTTTCTTT. This sequence encodes CASSLESRGGGDTEAFF.

The J gene is TRBJ2-1, the V gene TRBV19; tentative D call: TRBD2 (7 bases). In germline, CDR1 is LNHDA, CDR2 SQIVND (reference sequence). Trimming stripped 6 bases from V and 6 bases from J, with 21 bases between. The CDR3 is 16 amino acids. Here the CDR3 DNA reads TGTGCCAGTAGAGGGAGGGGGGCGCAAATACTCAATGAGCAGTTCTTC. Encoded protein: CASRGRGAQILNEQFF.

This rearrangement joins TRBV18 to TRBJ2-5, with 8 bases fitting TRBD2. The CDR3 contains 16 residues. Germline loops: CDR1 KGHSH, CDR2 LQKENI. V lost 3 bases and J lost 1; bases outside the gene matches: 7. CDR3: CASSPLAGSVQETQYF. CDR3 nucleotides: TGTGCCAGCTCACCTTTAGCGGGAAGTGTCCAAGAGACCCAGTACTTC.

This chain uses TRBV5-1 with TRBJ2-1; perhaps TRBD1 as D (6 bases). The CDR3 has 14 amino acids. CDR1 SGHRS and CDR2 YFSETQ come from the germline V gene. The ends were cut back, 0 bases at V and 12 bases at J, with 16 bases in the middle. The CDR3 bases are TGCGCCAGCAGCTTGGATCTGGACAGCGTTATGCAGTTCTTC. Its translation is CASSLDLDSVMQFF.

The gene calls are TRBV7-2 and TRBJ2-3; the D is unclear. The V gene's germline CDR1 is SGHTA and CDR2 FQGNSA. The CDR3 sequence is 14 residues long. The V gene lost 5 bases and the J gene lost 6 bases, with 15 bases spanning the gap. CDR3 sequence: CASSPTEPADTQYF. In DNA, the CDR3 is TGTGCCAGCAGCCCAACGGAGCCGGCGGATACGCAGTATTTT.

This chain joins TRBV30 and TRBJ2-6; possible D gene TRBD2, 6 bases. Germline CDR1 GTSNPN, CDR2 SVGIG (reference sequence). The CDR3 contains 15 residues. Trimming shortened V by 3 bases and J by 2 bases, and 11 bases separated the two germline ends. The CDR3 DNA sequence: TGTGCCTGGAGCACTGGGGGGACTGGGGCCAACGTCCTGACTTTC. It encodes CAWSTGGTGANVLTF.

The gene calls are TRBV5-1 and TRBJ2-3; 10 bases align to TRBD2. Trimming cost V 0 bases and J 5 bases; bases outside gene matches: 6. CDR1 SGHRS and CDR2 YFSETQ come from the germline V gene. CDR3 length: 16 amino acids. The CDR3 sequence is CASSLAPAGGRDTQYF. The CDR3 bases are TGCGCCAGCAGCTTGGCCCCAGCGGGAGGGCGAGATACGCAGTATTTT.

A few counts support this clone. The chain employs TRBV7-8 and TRBJ2-1; TRBD2 aligns across 14 bases. This CDR3 comprises 16 residues. Germline-derived CDR1 and CDR2 are SGHVS and FQNEAQ. The V segment lost 5 bases and the J segment 8 bases; nucleotides outside the gene matches: 8. DNA of the CDR3: TGTGCCAGCAGCCCTAGACTAGCGGGGGGGAGATATGAGCAGTTCTTC. As protein: CASSPRLAGGRYEQFF.

V is TRBV11-2 and J is TRBJ2-2, with 7 positions matching TRBD1. The CDR3 spans 17 residues. Looked up from germline, CDR1 is SGHAT and CDR2 is FQNNGV. V gave up 2 bases and J gave up 5 bases; unmatched junction bases: 11. Here the CDR3 reads CASSLQQGPLRTGELFF. The CDR3 DNA sequence: TGTGCCAGCAGCTTACAACAGGGGCCCCTTCGGACCGGGGAGCTGTTTTTT. The full variable domain, completed using reference TRBV11-2 and TRBJ2-2, is EAGVAQSPRYKIIEKRQSVAFWCNPISGHATLYWYQQILGQGPKLLIQFQNNGVVDDSQLPKDRFSAERLKGVDSTLKIQPAKLEDSAVYLCASSLQQGPLRTGELFFGEGSRLTVL.

The rearrangement uses TRBV10-2 and TRBJ1-2; 9 nucleotides line up with TRBD1. V lost 6 bases, J lost 4 bases, and 3 bases stayed unmatched. Germline assignment: CDR1 WSHSY and CDR2 SAAADI. This CDR3 has 13 residues. The CDR3 region has the DNA TGCGCCAGCAGCCGGGACAGGGCCTATGGCTACACCTTC. Residues: CASSRDRAYGYTF.